These 21 T cell receptor beta chains share one sample of origin, sequenced in a study of blood T cell repertoires in COVID-19 (dated by TCRdb to 2020 to 2021). Libraries were built with the immunoSEQ multiplex PCR assay. TCRdb retrieved this table from immuneACCESS and kept in-frame rearrangements only. Not all clones are present; in checked studies, unresolved V genes account for under half, and no reason is known for the remainder. A total of roughly 250,000 clones appear in this sample, 85% to 95% of them only once. Clones ranked in the top ten supply under 2.5% of the sample. Sequenced: PBMCs or T cells enriched from blood (not recorded which). Source of these receptors: a young woman who had recovered from COVID-19.

J is TRBJ2-7 and V is TRBV7-9; D is perhaps TRBD2 (6 bases). CDR1 and CDR2 from the germline V gene are SEHNR and FQNEAQ (reference sequence). V lost 1 base to trimming and J lost 2 bases, with 9 bases between them. The CDR3 runs to 14 residues. The CDR3 here is CASSLGTGAYEQYF. The CDR3 DNA follows: TGTGCCAGCAGCTTAGGTACGGGGGCCTACGAGCAGTACTTC.

V gene TRBV25-1 combines with J gene TRBJ1-2, with D tentatively TRBD1 (6 bases). This CDR3 has 14 residues. Trimming left V 6 bases short and J 8 bases short, with 19 bases between. CDR1 and CDR2 from the germline V gene are MGHDK and SYGVNS. The DNA of the CDR3 is TGTGCCAGCAGGATAAGTTCGGGGGGCGACGGCTACACCTTC. Amino acids: CASRISSGGDGYTF.

This clone has only a few counts. This chain links TRBV4-1 with TRBJ2-1; 10 bases match TRBD2. CDR1 and CDR2 (germline): MGHRA, YSYEKL. The length of the CDR3 is 15 residues. V lost 4 bases, J lost 8 bases, and 8 bases stayed unmatched. Here the CDR3 DNA reads TGCGCCAGCAGCCCTAGGGCTAGCGGGAGCCATGAGCAGTTCTTC. It is translated as CASSPRASGSHEQFF.

The gene calls are TRBV2 and TRBJ2-1, with 9 positions matching TRBD1. CDR3 length: 15 residues. V trimming: 5 bases; J trimming: 6 bases; junction bases outside the gene matches: 8. Germline V gene sequence: CDR1 SNHLY, CDR2 FYNNEI. The CDR3 DNA sequence: TGTGCCAGCAGTCCCCGGGACAGGGTTCGCAATGAGCAGTTCTTC. As protein: CASSPRDRVRNEQFF.

The gene calls are TRBV23-1 and TRBJ2-7; D is uncertain. TRBV23-1 is flagged as an ORF with uncertain function. There are 15 residues in the CDR3. The V and J ends lost 0 bases and 0 bases respectively, with 9 bases between them. The CDR3 here is CASSQSKNSSYEQYF. As DNA, the CDR3 is TGCGCCAGCAGTCAATCGAAAAACTCCTCCTACGAGCAGTACTTC.

This chain uses TRBV4-1 with TRBJ2-5; the match to TRBD1 covers 12 bases. The V and J ends lost 0 bases and 6 bases, in that order; junction bases with no gene match: 8. Per the germline V gene, CDR1 is MGHRA and CDR2 is YSYEKL. This CDR3 contains 17 residues. CDR3 sequence: CASSQEGGTGGSQTQYF. CDR3 coding DNA: TGCGCCAGCAGCCAAGAAGGGGGGACAGGGGGCTCGCAGACCCAGTACTTC.

The CDR3: CASPDGLEKTDTQYF. The CDR3 DNA reads as TGTGCCAGTCCTGACGGACTAGAAAAGACAGATACGCAGTATTTT. J is TRBJ2-3 and V is TRBV19, with TRBD2 identical over 7 bases. Germline CDR1 is LNHDA and CDR2 is SQIVND (reference sequence). V gave up 8 bases and J gave up 3 bases; unmatched junction bases: 11. This CDR3 has 15 residues.

The V gene is TRBV6-4, the J gene TRBJ2-1, with TRBD2 matching over 8 bases. The germline gives CDR1 MRHNA, CDR2 SNTAGT. There are 14 residues in the CDR3. J lost 7 bases, V lost 10 bases, and 12 bases had no gene match. This chain's CDR3 is CATPRGGVINEQFF. The DNA for the CDR3 is TGTGCCACCCCCCGGGGGGGGGTAATAAATGAGCAGTTCTTC.

V and J are TRBV3-1 (or the pseudogene TRBV3-2) and TRBJ1-1; perhaps TRBD1 as D (6 bases). The CDR3 runs 14 residues. The ends were cut back, 1 base at V and 8 bases at J, with 14 bases in the middle. CDR1 is LGHDT, CDR2 YNNKEL, per germline (reference sequence). The CDR3 region is CASSQGSGRGEAFF. The CDR3 DNA reads as TGTGCCAGCAGCCAAGGAAGCGGCAGGGGAGAAGCTTTCTTT.

This chain joins TRBV9 and TRBJ1-1, with TRBD1 as a possible D gene (6 bases). The length of the CDR3 is 15 residues. V was clipped by 0 bases and J by 1 base, with 10 bases between them. CDR1 and CDR2 from the germline V gene are SGDLS and YYNGEE. DNA for the CDR3: TGTGCCAGCAGCGTAGGGGGGCTCGCGAACACTGAAGCTTTCTTT. Translation: CASSVGGLANTEAFF.

V and J are TRBV11-2 and TRBJ2-7; 11 bases are shared with TRBD1. CDR1 is SGHAT and CDR2 is FQNNGV in the germline V gene. This CDR3 has 15 residues. The V and J ends lost 5 bases and 3 bases, in that order; junction bases with no gene match: 6. CDR3 coding DNA: TGTGCCAGCAGCACCTCCGGGACAGGGGGCTACGAGCAGTACTTC. Translating it yields CASSTSGTGGYEQYF.

This clone has more than one count but fewer than ten. The CDR3 loop reads CASSTRQGGDYGYTF. CDR3 DNA sequence: TGTGCCAGCAGCACCAGACAGGGGGGAGACTATGGCTACACCTTC. The chain carries TRBV11-3 and TRBJ1-2, with 9 nucleotides matching TRBD1. Per germline, CDR1 SGHNT and CDR2 YENEEA. The CDR3 has 15 residues. Unmatched junction bases numbered 7, after V lost 5 bases and J lost 3 bases.

This clone was counted once. The chain uses TRBV3-1 (or the pseudogene TRBV3-2) and TRBJ2-3; tentative D call: TRBD1 (5 bases). The V gene lost 1 base and the J gene lost 5 bases, with 19 bases spanning the gap. CDR1 is LGHDT, CDR2 YNNKEL, per germline (reference sequence). This CDR3 is built from 17 residues. The CDR3 spells CASSQGRALEPEDTQYF. Written as DNA, the CDR3 is TGTGCCAGCAGCCAAGGCAGGGCTTTGGAGCCCGAAGATACGCAGTATTTT.

V usage is TRBV7-3 and J usage is TRBJ1-1; possible D gene TRBD1, 6 bases. The CDR3 spans 13 residues. Germline V lookup: CDR1 SGHTA, CDR2 FQGTGA. V lost 2 bases and J 3 bases, leaving 7 bases between the germline ends. The CDR3 coding sequence is TGTGCCAGCAGCTTATGGGGGCACACTGAAGCTTTCTTT. Encoded protein: CASSLWGHTEAFF.

This clone was detected a few times. This chain uses TRBV16 with TRBJ2-5; TRBD2 matches at 7 bases. CDR1 and CDR2 from the germline V gene are KGHSY and FQNENV. V trimming: 3 bases; J trimming: 4 bases; junction bases outside the gene matches: 8. This CDR3 spans 15 amino acids. CDR3 region: CASSQTGTIVETQYF. CDR3 in DNA: TGTGCCAGCAGCCAGACCGGGACTATCGTAGAGACCCAGTACTTC.

V is TRBV18 and J is TRBJ2-7; 8 bases match TRBD2. The CDR3 totals 14 residues. CDR1 and CDR2 (germline): KGHSH, LQKENI. Losses at the gene ends were 0 bases for V and 6 bases for J; bases not matched to a gene: 4. This chain's CDR3 is CASSPPGLESEQYF. The DNA of the CDR3 is TGTGCCAGCTCACCACCGGGACTAGAATCCGAGCAGTACTTC.

CDR3 sequence (DNA): TGTGCCAGCAGCGGAGGTCACTCCGGGACAGACGCTTTCTTT. It encodes CASSGGHSGTDAFF. The rearrangement links TRBV5-6 to TRBJ1-1; 7 bases match TRBD1. The junction had 14 bases not matched to a gene; V was cut back by 4 bases and J by 11 bases. The CDR3 has 14 amino acids. Germline CDR1 is SGHDT and CDR2 is YYEEEE.

The chain joins TRBV6-5 to TRBJ2-3; unclear D gene. V lost 0 bases and J lost 4, with 14 bases in between. Germline loops: CDR1 MNHEY, CDR2 SVGAGI. This CDR3 has 16 residues. This chain's CDR3 is CASSYSPSIPADTQYF. In nucleotides, the CDR3 is TGTGCCAGCAGTTACTCCCCTTCGATTCCGGCAGATACGCAGTATTTT.

This sequence joins TRBV24-1 and TRBJ2-5; D remains unclear. The CDR3 loop spans 14 amino acids. Germline V gene lookup returns CDR1 KGHDR and CDR2 SFDVKD. Trimming took off 4 bases at V and 1 base at J, with 9 bases between the two ends. This CDR3 reads CATSDPSFQETQYF. The CDR3 DNA reads TGTGCCACCAGTGACCCGTCCTTCCAAGAGACCCAGTACTTC.

The V gene is TRBV5-4, the J gene TRBJ2-5; TRBD2 might be the D (5 bases). This CDR3 has 17 amino acids. Trimming pared 1 base from V and 7 bases from J, leaving 23 bases between. Per the germline V gene, CDR1 is SGHNT and CDR2 is YYREEE (reference sequence). In DNA form, the CDR3 reads TGTGCCAGCAGCTTGATGCTGGAGGCAGGCCGCCCAGGGACCCAGTACTTC. It translates to CASSLMLEAGRPGTQYF. Using reference TRBV5-4 and TRBJ2-5 for the parts outside the CDR3, the full variable domain is ETGVTQSPTHLIKTRGQQVTLRCSSQSGHNTVSWYQQALGQGPQFIFQYYREEENGRGNFPPRFSGLQFPNYSSELNVNALELDDSALYLCASSLMLEAGRPGTQYFGPGTRLLVL.

The CDR3 reads CASRGGSLETQYF. DNA for the CDR3: TGTGCCAGCCGCGGCGGCAGTTTAGAGACCCAGTACTTC. The V gene is TRBV18, the J gene TRBJ2-5; D unresolved. This CDR3 is 13 amino acids long. The V and J ends lost 8 bases and 4 bases respectively, with 14 bases between them. Per germline, CDR1 KGHSH and CDR2 LQKENI.